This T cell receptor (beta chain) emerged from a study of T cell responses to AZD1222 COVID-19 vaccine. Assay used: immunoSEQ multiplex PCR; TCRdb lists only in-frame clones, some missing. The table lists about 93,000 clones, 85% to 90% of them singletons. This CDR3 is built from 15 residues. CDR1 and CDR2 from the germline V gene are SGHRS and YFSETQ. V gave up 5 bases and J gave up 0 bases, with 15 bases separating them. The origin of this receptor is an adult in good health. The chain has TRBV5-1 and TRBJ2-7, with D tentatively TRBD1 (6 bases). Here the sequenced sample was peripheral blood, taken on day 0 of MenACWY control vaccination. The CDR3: CASRVAHRDSYEQYF. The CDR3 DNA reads TGCGCCAGCAGGGTCGCCCACAGGGACTCCTACGAGCAGTACTTC.